What follows are 14 T cell receptor beta chains derived from one specimen sequenced in a study of T cell clones after liver transplantation. Profiled with immunoSEQ multiplex PCR; TCRdb holds only in-frame clones, not every one. The table has 65,000 to 70,000 clones, 80% to 95% seen once. Sample: CD4+ T cells from blood, taken approximately 26 months after liver transplant. The receptors were sampled from a human patient who received a liver transplant. T cells may partly derive from the graft donor.

This clone is a singleton in its sample. J is TRBJ1-2 and V is TRBV29-1; 8 bases are a match to TRBD1. V lost 7 bases, J lost 6 bases, and 10 bases stayed unmatched. The CDR3 spans 13 residues. The germline V gene has CDR1 SQVTM and CDR2 ANQGSEA. The CDR3 here is CSAGNRGGNGYTF. CDR3 DNA sequence: TGCAGCGCGGGAAACAGGGGGGGGAATGGCTACACCTTC.

V usage is TRBV27 and J usage is TRBJ2-7; TRBD1 might be the D (6 bases). Trimming removed 2 bases at V and 3 bases at J, with 11 bases between. The germline V gene encodes CDR1 MNHEY and CDR2 SMNVEV (reference sequence). The CDR3 loop spans 14 amino acids. The CDR3 loop reads CASSLQGQDYEQYF. As DNA, the CDR3 is TGTGCCAGCAGTTTACAGGGACAAGACTACGAGCAGTACTTC.

About this clone itself: Other DNA sequences within the sample encode an identical CDR3. V is TRBV5-1 and J is TRBJ2-7; D uncertain. Germline V gives CDR1 SGHRS, CDR2 YFSETQ. The CDR3 is 11 amino acids. V was pared by 0 bases and J by 7 bases, with 5 bases between. CDR3 sequence: CASSLEGEQYF. The CDR3, as DNA: TGCGCCAGCAGCTTGGAAGGGGAGCAGTACTTC.

The rearrangement joins TRBV10-3 to TRBJ2-1; D is perhaps TRBD2 (5 bases). Trimming cost V 3 bases and J 12 bases, with 15 bases left between them. The CDR3 runs 13 residues. CDR1 ENHRY and CDR2 SYGVKD come from the germline V gene. The CDR3 loop reads CAISDVASLRQFF. For the CDR3, the DNA is TGTGCCATCAGTGATGTGGCTAGCTTAAGGCAGTTCTTC.

The chain recombines TRBV21-1 with TRBJ1-5; no DNA check was done on the table's D call, TRBD1. TRBV21-1 is labeled a pseudogene. This CDR3 is 15 amino acids long. The CDR3 spells CASSPHRVRNQPQHF. CDR3 DNA: TGTGCCAGCAGCCCGCACAGGGTGAGGAATCAGCCCCAGCATTTT.

The V call is TRBV9, the J call TRBJ2-7; D possibly corresponds to TRBD1 (5 bases). The CDR3 totals 14 residues. Per the germline V gene, CDR1 is SGDLS and CDR2 is YYNGEE. V dropped 3 bases and J dropped 1 base, with 11 bases sitting between them. Here the CDR3 DNA reads TGTGCCAGCAGCGCGGCAGGGTGGTCCTACGAGCAGTACTTC. Residues: CASSAAGWSYEQYF.

The chain employs TRBV15 and TRBJ2-5; TRBD2 aligns across 11 bases. Per the germline V gene, CDR1 is LNHNV and CDR2 is YYDKDF (reference sequence). The V gene end was trimmed by 0 bases and the J gene end by 4 bases; junction bases not matched to a gene: 1. The CDR3 has 15 amino acids. In DNA, the CDR3 is TGTGCCACCAGCAGAGAAGGACTAGCGGGAGAGACCCAGTACTTC. Translation: CATSREGLAGETQYF.

This chain connects TRBV4-3 to TRBJ2-2; TRBD1 might be the D (5 bases). CDR3 length equals 13 residues. CDR1 LGHNA and CDR2 YSLEER come from the germline V gene. The V gene lost 4 bases and the J gene lost 4 bases, with 7 bases spanning the gap. Written as DNA, the CDR3 is TGCGCCAGCAGCCCCCAGGGCACCGGGGAGCTGTTTTTT. Amino acids: CASSPQGTGELFF.

CDR3 in amino acids: CASRGSIGETQYF. In nucleotides, the CDR3 is TGTGCCAGTAGGGGGTCAATTGGGGAGACCCAGTACTTC. The V gene is TRBV19, the J gene TRBJ2-5; D remains unclear. The germline V gene encodes CDR1 LNHDA and CDR2 SQIVND (reference sequence). The CDR3 is 13 amino acids. With 6 bases removed from V and 5 bases from J, the gap between germline ends came to 13 bases.

This clone appeared a single time. This rearrangement joins TRBV11-3 to TRBJ2-5, with D possibly being TRBD2 (5 bases). The germline gives CDR1 SGHNT, CDR2 YENEEA. Trimming stripped 5 bases from V and 1 base from J, with 11 bases between. The CDR3 runs 14 residues. CDR3 bases: TGTGCCAGCAGCCCCGTCCGGGGCCAAGAGACCCAGTACTTC. It encodes CASSPVRGQETQYF.

The chain links TRBV11-2 to TRBJ1-1; no firm D call. This CDR3 region has 18 residues. From germline, CDR1 is SGHAT and CDR2 FQNNGV. V lost 2 bases and J lost 2, with 21 bases in between. CDR3 protein: CASSLNRRLGLGNTEAFF. The DNA of the CDR3 is TGTGCCAGCAGCTTAAATCGCCGGCTAGGCTTGGGTAACACTGAAGCTTTCTTT.

This chain joins TRBV5-1 and TRBJ2-2; tentative D call: TRBD1 (5 bases). Germline-derived CDR1 and CDR2 are SGHRS and YFSETQ. This CDR3 has 14 amino acids. With 2 bases removed from V and 6 bases from J, the gap between germline ends came to 11 bases. The CDR3 region has the DNA TGCGCCAGCAGCTTACTTCAGGGTTCCGGGGAGCTGTTTTTT. Translated: CASSLLQGSGELFF.

This clone was seen just once. The V call is TRBV12-5, the J call TRBJ2-7; possibly TRBD1 or TRBD2 for D (5 bases each). CDR3 size: 15 residues. The germline V gene has CDR1 LGHNT and CDR2 FRNRAP. Trimming shortened V by 7 bases and J by 2 bases, and 18 bases separated the two germline ends. This CDR3 reads CASDLSGPSPYEQYF. The CDR3, as DNA: TGTGCTAGTGATCTGTCGGGACCCAGTCCCTACGAGCAGTACTTC.

This chain joins TRBV2 and TRBJ2-5, with TRBD1 identical over 10 bases. The CDR3 consists of 11 residues. Unmatched junction bases numbered 0, after V lost 11 bases and J lost 3 bases. In germline, CDR1 is SNHLY, CDR2 FYNNEI. The CDR3 here is CAGTGEETQYF. CDR3 nucleotide sequence: TGTGCCGGGACAGGGGAAGAGACCCAGTACTTC.